Sequencing of this T cell receptor (beta chain) was carried out in a study of beta chain features in type 1 diabetes. In the study overall: Investigators examined 107,917,701 sorted cells across all samples.

Researchers reported sorting CD4+ naive, central memory, regulatory and stem cell-like memory cells via CD45RO/CCR7/CD25/CD127/CD95/CD27. There are a few counts of this clone. What it binds is not known. Expressed TCRB transcripts got sequenced, as all isolated RNA was reverse transcribed. Regulatory, naive and central memory T cell samples averaged approximately 3.8 million reads. Here immunoSEQ multiplex PCR was the method, and the copy in TCRdb shows in-frame clones only, minus some. In the table there are some 360,000 clones, 9.5% to 10% of which are singletons. Trimming took 10 bases from V and 7 from J, leaving 22 bases between them. Germline CDR1 SGHVS, CDR2 FQNEAQ. The CDR3 runs 15 residues. Findings and caveats of the study: All four CD4+ subsets from Type 1 diabetes patients carried moderately but significantly shorter TCRB CDR3s.

The sequence was collected from a man aged 25-45 years with type 1 diabetes. The gene calls are TRBV7-8 and TRBJ2-2; unclear D gene. Source material: central memory CD4+ T cells from blood. CDR3 region: CATLDARLVGGELFF. The CDR3 coding sequence is TGTGCCACCCTGGACGCCCGGCTAGTGGGCGGGGAGCTGTTTTTT.